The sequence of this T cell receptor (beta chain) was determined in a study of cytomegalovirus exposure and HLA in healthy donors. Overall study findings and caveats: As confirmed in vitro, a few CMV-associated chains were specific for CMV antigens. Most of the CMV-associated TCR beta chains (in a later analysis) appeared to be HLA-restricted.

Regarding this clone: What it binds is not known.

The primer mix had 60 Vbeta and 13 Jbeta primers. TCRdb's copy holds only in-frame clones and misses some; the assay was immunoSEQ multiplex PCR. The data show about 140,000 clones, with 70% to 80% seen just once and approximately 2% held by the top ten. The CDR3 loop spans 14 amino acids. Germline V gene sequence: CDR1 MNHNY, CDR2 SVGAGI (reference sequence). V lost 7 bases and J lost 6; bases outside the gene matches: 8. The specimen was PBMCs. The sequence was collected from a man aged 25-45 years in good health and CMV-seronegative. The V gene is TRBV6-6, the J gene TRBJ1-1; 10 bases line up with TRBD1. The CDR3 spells CASTPGQGNPEAFF. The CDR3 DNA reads TGTGCCAGCACCCCGGGACAGGGGAATCCTGAAGCTTTCTTT.